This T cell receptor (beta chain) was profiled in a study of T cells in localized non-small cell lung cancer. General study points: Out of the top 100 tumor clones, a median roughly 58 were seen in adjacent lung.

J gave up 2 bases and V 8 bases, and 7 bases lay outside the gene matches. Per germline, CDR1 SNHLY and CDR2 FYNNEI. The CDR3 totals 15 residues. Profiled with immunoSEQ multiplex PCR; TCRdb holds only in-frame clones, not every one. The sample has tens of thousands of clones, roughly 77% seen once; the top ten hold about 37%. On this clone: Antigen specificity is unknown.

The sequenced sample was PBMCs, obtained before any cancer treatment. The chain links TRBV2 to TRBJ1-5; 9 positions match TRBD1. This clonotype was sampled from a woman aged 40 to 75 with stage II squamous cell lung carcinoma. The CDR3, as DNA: TGTGCCAGCTTGGCGAGGACAGGGGGCAATCAGCCCCAGCATTTT. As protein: CASLARTGGNQPQHF.